A single sample is the source of the 9 T cell receptor beta chains below, sequenced in a study of a mutant IDH1 vaccine in newly diagnosed glioma. Assay: immunoSEQ multiplex PCR; the TCRdb copy retains only in-frame clones and omits some. The table has 60,000 or so clones, just under 90% seen once. The antigens for these receptors are not known. Time point given: week 5, during vaccination. Vaccination comprised doses that each held 300 ug of mutant IDH1 20-mer peptide, plus topical imiquimod. Sample: PBMCs, taken from a glioma patient whose treatment included an IDH1 peptide vaccine. These TCRs come from a woman aged 40 to 50 with glioma.

The chain has TRBV5-6 and TRBJ2-3; tentative D call: TRBD1 (5 bases). CDR1 is SGHDT and CDR2 is YYEEEE in the germline V gene. The ends were cut back, 4 bases at V and 0 bases at J, with 12 bases in the middle. The CDR3 has 15 residues. The CDR3 bases are TGTGCCAGCAGCCCCATAGGGGCTAGCACAGATACGCAGTATTTT. This encodes CASSPIGASTDTQYF.

The V and J genes are TRBV5-5 and TRBJ1-3; the D is unclear. V was shortened by 2 bases and J by 2 bases, with 8 bases between the two germline ends. CDR3 length equals 14 residues. Germline CDR1 and CDR2: SGHKS and YYEKEE (reference sequence). The CDR3 region is CASSLRVPGNTIYF. CDR3 coding DNA: TGTGCCAGCAGCTTAAGGGTACCTGGAAACACCATATATTTT. Variable domain in full (rest from reference TRBV5-5 and TRBJ1-3): DAGVTQSPTHLIKTRGQQVTLRCSPISGHKSVSWYQQVLGQGPQFIFQYYEKEERGRGNFPDRFSARQFPNYSSELNVNALLLGDSALYLCASSLRVPGNTIYFGEGSWLTVV.

The table lists this clone with a few counts. This chain links TRBV30 with TRBJ1-2; weak D call: TRBD1 (5 bases). The germline CDR1 and CDR2 sequences are GTSNPN and SVGIG (reference sequence). The CDR3 length is 11 residues. Trimming removed 0 bases at V and 8 bases at J, with 7 bases between. In nucleotides, the CDR3 is TGTGCCTGGAGTGTAGACAGAGGCTACACCTTC. Residues: CAWSVDRGYTF.

V usage is TRBV10-2 and J usage is TRBJ1-1; D call uncertain. This CDR3 contains 15 residues. The V gene's germline CDR1 is WSHSY and CDR2 SAAADI. The V gene lost 8 bases and the J gene lost 3 bases, with 19 bases spanning the gap. The CDR3, as DNA: TGCGCCAGCCTAGATCCGGGGATTCGGCACACTGAAGCTTTCTTT. It is translated as CASLDPGIRHTEAFF.

The V call is TRBV13, the J call TRBJ2-3; TRBD2 is a possible D gene (6 bases). Deletions cut 2 bases from V and 1 base from J, with 10 bases between. The CDR3 length is 15 residues. The germline CDR1 and CDR2 sequences are PRHDT and FYEKMQ (reference sequence). The CDR3 DNA is TGTGCCAGCAGCTTACTGCGGGGCCGCACAGATACGCAGTATTTT. It yields the protein CASSLLRGRTDTQYF.

This chain connects TRBV6-5 to TRBJ2-3, with 8 bases lining up with TRBD2. Germline V lookup: CDR1 MNHEY, CDR2 SVGAGI. This CDR3 comprises 16 residues. V trimming: 2 bases; J trimming: 0 bases; junction bases outside the gene matches: 4. The CDR3 DNA follows: TGTGCCAGCAGTTACACCGGGAGGGGAAGCACAGATACGCAGTATTTT. This encodes CASSYTGRGSTDTQYF.

The chain recombines TRBV27 with TRBJ1-5; the match to TRBD1 covers 8 bases. The length of the CDR3 is 15 residues. The germline V gene encodes CDR1 MNHEY and CDR2 SMNVEV (reference sequence). Germline trimming cut 5 bases from V and 5 bases from J; bases unmatched to any gene: 8. The CDR3 coding sequence is TGTGCCAGCAGTCCAAACACAGGGGGAGATCAGCCCCAGCATTTT. Its translation: CASSPNTGGDQPQHF.

The chain combines TRBV30 with TRBJ1-2, with 9 bases identical to TRBD1. Per germline, CDR1 GTSNPN and CDR2 SVGIG (reference sequence). V shed 3 bases, J shed 4 bases, and the junction held 15 bases outside the gene matches. CDR3 length equals 17 residues. The CDR3 DNA reads TGTGCCTGGAGGGGGACAGGGCGCCACTACCCTCTCTATGGCTACACCTTC. Translation: CAWRGTGRHYPLYGYTF.

The chain employs TRBV7-6 and TRBJ1-2, with D uncertain. This CDR3 is 15 amino acids long. Germline loops: CDR1 SGHVS, CDR2 FNYEAQ. The V gene lost 0 bases and the J gene lost 1 base, with 9 bases spanning the gap. The CDR3: CASSLAVEGNYGYTF. The CDR3 DNA reads TGTGCCAGCAGCTTAGCAGTCGAGGGTAACTATGGCTACACCTTC. Supplemented by reference TRBV7-6 and TRBJ1-2, the full variable domain reads GAGVSQSPRYKVTKRGQDVALRCDPISGHVSLYWYRQALGQGPEFLTYFNYEAQQDKSGLPNDRFSAERPEGSISTLTIQRTEQRDSAMYRCASSLAVEGNYGYTFGSGTRLTVV.